The 23 T cell receptor beta chains given below trace back to one sample, sequenced in a study of T cell responses to AZD1222 COVID-19 vaccine. Clones were sequenced by immunoSEQ multiplex PCR, and TCRdb holds only the in-frame ones, with some missing. The sample includes around 140,000 clones, around 93% of them seen just once. Sequencing was performed on peripheral blood, taken 28 days after the second AZD1222 dose. Receptors originate from an adult who received the AZD1222 COVID-19 vaccine.

J is TRBJ2-5 and V is TRBV18; D uncertain. The CDR3 runs to 13 residues. Germline CDR1 and CDR2: KGHSH and LQKENI. Trimming stripped 5 bases from V and 3 bases from J, with 10 bases between. The CDR3 sequence: CASSAGRKETQYF. Here the CDR3 DNA reads TGTGCCAGCTCAGCAGGCAGGAAAGAGACCCAGTACTTC.

This rearrangement joins TRBV28 to TRBJ2-7; TRBD1 is a possible D gene (6 bases). The CDR3 spans 13 residues. Germline lookup yields CDR1 MDHEN and CDR2 SYDVKM. The V end lost 4 bases, the J end lost 3 bases, and 10 bases lay between the germline ends. CDR3 DNA: TGTGCCAGCAGTTCGACAGGACTCTACGAGCAGTACTTC. Translation: CASSSTGLYEQYF.

The CDR3 sequence: CASSLNRHIYGYTF. The CDR3 bases are TGTGCCAGCAGTTTAAACAGGCACATCTATGGCTACACCTTC. The rearrangement links TRBV27 to TRBJ1-2; perhaps TRBD1 as D (5 bases). The ends were cut back, 2 bases at V and 4 bases at J, with 11 bases in the middle. This CDR3 region has 14 residues. Germline V gene sequence: CDR1 MNHEY, CDR2 SMNVEV (reference sequence).

This rearrangement joins TRBV30 to TRBJ1-6, with TRBD1 matching over 7 bases. Germline CDR1 and CDR2: GTSNPN and SVGIG (reference sequence). The CDR3 consists of 16 residues. V lost 4 bases to trimming and J lost 7 bases; unmatched junction nucleotides: 13. The CDR3 spells CAWNPPRQGWNSPLHF. For the CDR3, the DNA is TGTGCCTGGAACCCCCCCCGACAGGGATGGAATTCACCCCTCCACTTT.

This clone showed up just once. The chain is built from TRBV10-1 and TRBJ1-1, with TRBD1 identical over 7 bases. The junction had 8 bases not matched to a gene; V was cut back by 6 bases and J by 10 bases. The CDR3 extends over 12 amino acids. Per germline, CDR1 WNHNN and CDR2 SYGVQD (reference sequence). This chain's CDR3 is CASSQGGRGAFF. As DNA, the CDR3 is TGCGCCAGCAGCCAGGGGGGCCGGGGAGCTTTCTTT.

The chain links TRBV6-2 or TRBV6-3 to TRBJ1-2, with D hard to call. CDR1 and CDR2 from the germline V gene are MNHEY and SVGEGT. CDR3 size: 14 residues. V lost 6 bases, J lost 1 base, and 12 bases lay in between. The CDR3 region has the DNA TGTGCCAGCAGCAGAGACGGCTATAACTATGGCTACACCTTC. Protein product: CASSRDGYNYGYTF.

The chain carries TRBV18 and TRBJ2-7; TRBD2 aligns across 16 bases. Germline V gene data show CDR1 as KGHSH and CDR2 as LQKENI. The CDR3 is 18 residues long. Losses at the gene ends were 2 bases for V and 7 bases for J; bases not matched to a gene: 11. The DNA for the CDR3 is TGTGCCAGCTCACCAGAACCCTCCGGGACTAGCGGGAGGGGGGAGCAGTACTTC. Protein product: CASSPEPSGTSGRGEQYF.

The chain employs TRBV28 and TRBJ2-7, with 12 bases lining up with TRBD2. Looked up from germline, CDR1 is MDHEN and CDR2 is SYDVKM. This CDR3 contains 14 residues. Losses at the gene ends were 3 bases for V and 4 bases for J; bases not matched to a gene: 1. CDR3 DNA sequence: TGTGCCAGCAGTTTGACTAGCGGGAGATACGAGCAGTACTTC. Its protein product is CASSLTSGRYEQYF.

The genes are TRBV5-4 and TRBJ2-7, with 11 bases matching TRBD1. CDR1 and CDR2 from the germline V gene are SGHNT and YYREEE (reference sequence). The V gene end was trimmed by 7 bases and the J gene end by 2 bases; junction bases not matched to a gene: 8. CDR3 length: 15 amino acids. For the CDR3, the DNA is TGTGCCAGCCGGGACTCGGGACAGGGGGCCTACGAGCAGTACTTC. It yields the protein CASRDSGQGAYEQYF.

The chain carries TRBV1 and TRBJ2-7; the table assigns TRBD2, which was not confirmed against the DNA. TRBV1 is given as a pseudogene. The CDR3 consists of 16 residues. The CDR3 region has the DNA TGCACCAGCAGCCTCCTTCATAGGGCGGGAGGGGTAGAGCAGTACTTC. It specifies CTSSLLHRAGGVEQYF.

The count of this clone is one. This chain uses TRBV5-8 with TRBJ1-1, with 8 bases identical to TRBD1. The junction had 6 bases not matched to a gene; V was cut back by 3 bases and J by 2 bases. The germline CDR1 and CDR2 sequences are SGHTS and YDEGEE. This CDR3 is 15 amino acids long. CDR3 residues: CASSSGQGINTEAFF. CDR3 coding DNA: TGTGCCAGCAGCTCCGGACAGGGAATTAACACTGAAGCTTTCTTT.

This chain connects TRBV14 to TRBJ2-5; TRBD2 matches at 8 bases. Looked up from germline, CDR1 is SGHDN and CDR2 is FVKESK. The CDR3 spans 15 residues. With V trimmed by 4 bases and J by 5 bases, 9 bases remained unmatched. The CDR3 DNA reads as TGTGCCAGCAGCCCTATAGGACTAGCTTGGGAGACCCAGTACTTC. Amino acid sequence: CASSPIGLAWETQYF.

J is TRBJ1-3 and V is TRBV20-1; D unclear. Germline V lookup: CDR1 DFQATT, CDR2 SNEGSKA (reference sequence). Trimming pared 3 bases from V and 4 bases from J, leaving 7 bases between. The CDR3 sequence is 12 residues long. The CDR3 is CSASLAGNTIYF. The CDR3 DNA is TGCAGTGCTAGTCTGGCAGGAAACACCATATATTTT.

V gene TRBV11-2 combines with J gene TRBJ2-1; no clear D. The V gene's germline CDR1 is SGHAT and CDR2 FQNNGV. Trimming took 1 base from V and 9 from J, leaving 13 bases between them. The CDR3 loop spans 14 amino acids. Written as DNA, the CDR3 is TGTGCCAGCAGCTTAGGTCTATCTGATCCTGAGCAGTTCTTC. Translation: CASSLGLSDPEQFF.

In nucleotides, the CDR3 is TGTGCCAGCAGCTTATATCGGACACGGTGGTATAGCAATCAGCCCCAGCATTTT. Encoded protein: CASSLYRTRWYSNQPQHF. This rearrangement joins TRBV13 to TRBJ1-5; tentative D call: TRBD1 (5 bases). The CDR3 totals 18 residues. Germline CDR1 is PRHDT and CDR2 is FYEKMQ (reference sequence). Trimming took 2 bases from V and 0 from J, leaving 17 bases between them.

This chain connects TRBV6-5 to TRBJ1-2; D ambiguous. The CDR3 runs to 15 residues. Germline V gene lookup returns CDR1 MNHEY and CDR2 SVGAGI. V was clipped by 2 bases and J by 3 bases, with 13 bases between them. CDR3: CASSYDRQAYYGYTF. CDR3 bases: TGTGCCAGCAGTTACGATAGGCAGGCGTACTATGGCTACACCTTC.

The V and J genes are TRBV4-3 and TRBJ1-4, with D maybe TRBD1 (5 bases). The germline CDR1 and CDR2 sequences are LGHNA and YSLEER. This CDR3 has 15 amino acids. The ends were cut back, 0 bases at V and 5 bases at J, with 10 bases in the middle. CDR3 coding DNA: TGCGCCAGCAGCCAAGACCCAGGGAGAAATGAAAAACTGTTTTTT. Translating it yields CASSQDPGRNEKLFF.

This rearrangement joins TRBV7-2 to TRBJ2-1; the D is unclear. V shed 5 bases and J shed 7 bases, with 12 bases lying between them. Per the germline V gene, CDR1 is SGHTA and CDR2 is FQGNSA. This CDR3 contains 13 residues. The chain's CDR3 is CASSPEQKNEQFF. The CDR3 region has the DNA TGTGCCAGCAGCCCAGAACAGAAAAATGAGCAGTTCTTC.

The chain carries TRBV18 and TRBJ2-1; no clear D gene. The length of the CDR3 is 14 residues. V lost 3 bases and J 1 base, leaving 7 bases between the germline ends. CDR1 is KGHSH and CDR2 is LQKENI in the germline V gene. The CDR3 coding sequence is TGTGCCAGCTCACCTGGGTTATCCTACAATGAGCAGTTCTTC. Its translation: CASSPGLSYNEQFF.

The rearrangement links TRBV19 to TRBJ1-1; D gene unclear. Germline V gene lookup returns CDR1 LNHDA and CDR2 SQIVND (reference sequence). V was trimmed by 9 bases and J by 0 bases, leaving 11 bases between them. The CDR3 totals 13 residues. CDR3 DNA sequence: TGTGCCAGCCGACATCCCCTGAACACTGAAGCTTTCTTT. This gives the protein CASRHPLNTEAFF.

This chain uses TRBV24-1 with TRBJ2-1, with 11 nucleotides matching TRBD2. The CDR3 sequence is 19 residues long. Germline CDR1 is KGHDR and CDR2 is SFDVKD. Losses at the gene ends were 0 bases for V and 0 bases for J; bases not matched to a gene: 6. This CDR3 reads CATSDLRLAGGSSYNEQFF. The CDR3 nucleotides are TGTGCCACCAGTGATTTGAGGCTAGCGGGAGGAAGCTCCTACAATGAGCAGTTCTTC.

This chain joins TRBV27 and TRBJ1-5; 7 positions match TRBD1. Unmatched junction bases numbered 8, after V lost 6 bases and J lost 0 bases. The CDR3 totals 16 residues. Germline V lookup: CDR1 MNHEY, CDR2 SMNVEV (reference sequence). This CDR3 reads CASSRQGIYSNQPQHF. For the CDR3, the DNA is TGTGCCAGCAGCCGACAGGGAATCTATAGCAATCAGCCCCAGCATTTT.

This sequence joins TRBV5-1 and TRBJ2-3; TRBD2 matches at 10 bases. The CDR3 loop spans 16 amino acids. The V and J ends lost 0 bases and 6 bases, in that order; junction bases with no gene match: 7. CDR1 and CDR2 (germline): SGHRS, YFSETQ. The CDR3 spells CASSLVLAGASDTQYF. The CDR3 DNA sequence: TGCGCCAGCAGCTTGGTCCTAGCGGGAGCCTCGGATACGCAGTATTTT.